The 27 T cell receptor beta chains given below trace back to one sample, sequenced in a study of blood T cell repertoires in COVID-19. Here immunoSEQ multiplex PCR was the method, and the copy in TCRdb shows in-frame clones only, minus some. The sample lists roughly 53,000 clones, approximately 86% occurring once. What was sequenced was peripheral blood. The source of these receptors is a human donor in a cohort sampled during active COVID-19.

The chain combines TRBV4-1 with TRBJ1-2, with TRBD1 as a possible D gene (5 bases). Germline V gene sequence: CDR1 MGHRA, CDR2 YSYEKL. This CDR3 has 14 residues. V was trimmed by 6 bases and J by 7 bases, leaving 18 bases between them. The DNA for the CDR3 is TGCGCCAGCAGTCCTGCGGGGGTACGTGGTGGCTACACCTTC. It translates to CASSPAGVRGGYTF.

This chain links TRBV7-2 with TRBJ1-1; D is possibly TRBD1 (6 bases). Trimming pared 5 bases from V and 1 base from J, leaving 14 bases between. The CDR3 is 15 amino acids. The germline gives CDR1 SGHTA, CDR2 FQGNSA. CDR3 sequence: CASSPSRGGNTEAFF. The CDR3 nucleotides are TGTGCCAGCAGCCCAAGTAGGGGGGGGAACACTGAAGCTTTCTTT. The full variable domain, rest sourced from reference TRBV7-2 and TRBJ1-1, is GAGVSQSPSNKVTEKGKDVELRCDPISGHTALYWYRQSLGQGLEFLIYFQGNSAPDKSGLPSDRFSAERTGGSVSTLTIQRTQQEDSAVYLCASSPSRGGNTEAFFGQGTRLTVV.

The rearrangement links TRBV19 to TRBJ1-3; perhaps TRBD1 as D (5 bases). Trimming took 5 bases from V and 5 from J, leaving 16 bases between them. The CDR3 spans 15 residues. Germline values: CDR1 LNHDA, CDR2 SQIVND (reference sequence). Here the CDR3 DNA reads TGTGCCAGTAGTGTTGATCGTCAGGGCAGAAACACCATATATTTT. Residues: CASSVDRQGRNTIYF. Using reference TRBV19 and TRBJ1-3 for the parts outside the CDR3, the full variable domain is DGGITQSPKYLFRKEGQNVTLSCEQNLNHDAMYWYRQDPGQGLRLIYYSQIVNDFQKGDIAEGYSVSREKKESFPLTVTSAQKNPTAFYLCASSVDRQGRNTIYFGEGSWLTVV.

The chain employs TRBV7-2 and TRBJ2-2; 10 nucleotides match TRBD1. Germline trimming cut 5 bases from V and 4 bases from J; bases unmatched to any gene: 4. This CDR3 has 15 amino acids. Germline V gene data show CDR1 as SGHTA and CDR2 as FQGNSA. CDR3 sequence reads: CASSPGTGVTGELFF. CDR3 coding DNA: TGTGCCAGCAGCCCCGGGACAGGGGTCACCGGGGAGCTGTTTTTT. The full variable domain, in which reference TRBV7-2 and TRBJ2-2 provide the parts outside the CDR3, is GAGVSQSPSNKVTEKGKDVELRCDPISGHTALYWYRQSLGQGLEFLIYFQGNSAPDKSGLPSDRFSAERTGGSVSTLTIQRTQQEDSAVYLCASSPGTGVTGELFFGEGSRLTVL.

The gene calls are TRBV5-5 and TRBJ1-1; a weak D match, TRBD1 (5 bases). Trimming pared 6 bases from V and 5 bases from J, leaving 20 bases between. Germline assignment: CDR1 SGHKS and CDR2 YYEKEE (reference sequence). The CDR3 covers 15 residues. CDR3 nucleotides: TGTGCCAGCAACAGAAAAGGGGCAGGGATGACTGAAGCTTTCTTT. Translated, it gives CASNRKGAGMTEAFF.

This sequence joins TRBV10-3 and TRBJ2-7, with 10 positions matching TRBD2. V lost 3 bases to trimming and J lost 0 bases; unmatched junction nucleotides: 2. Per germline, CDR1 ENHRY and CDR2 SYGVKD. The CDR3 covers 15 residues. CDR3 DNA sequence: TGTGCCATCAGTGACCCTAGCGGGGGCTCCTACGAGCAGTACTTC. This translates into CAISDPSGGSYEQYF.

V and J are TRBV3-1 (or the pseudogene TRBV3-2) and TRBJ1-3; D unclear. Per germline, CDR1 LGHDT and CDR2 YNNKEL (reference sequence). V lost 3 bases, J lost 0 bases, and 15 bases lay in between. The CDR3 runs 17 residues. CDR3 nucleotides: TGTGCCAGCAGCCAGAGAGGGTCTCCCAACTCTGGAAACACCATATATTTT. It specifies CASSQRGSPNSGNTIYF.

The table lists this clone with a few counts. The genes are TRBV7-2 and TRBJ2-1, with D possibly being TRBD2 (7 bases). CDR1 is SGHTA, CDR2 FQGNSA, per germline. This CDR3 region has 15 residues. V gave up 5 bases and J gave up 7 bases, with 18 bases separating them. The CDR3 DNA is TGTGCCAGCAGCCCACAGGGAGGGCCGTGGAATGAGCAGTTCTTC. This encodes CASSPQGGPWNEQFF.

This chain links TRBV30 with TRBJ2-2, with D possibly TRBD2 on 6 matching bases. Trimming stripped 1 base from V and 5 bases from J, with 14 bases between. The CDR3 spans 15 residues. Germline assignment: CDR1 GTSNPN and CDR2 SVGIG (reference sequence). CDR3 loop: CAWSGSRGFTGELFF. The DNA for the CDR3 is TGTGCCTGGAGTGGTTCGCGGGGTTTTACCGGGGAGCTGTTTTTT. Full variable domain (rest looked up from reference TRBV30 and TRBJ2-2): SQTIHQWPATLVQPVGSPLSLECTVEGTSNPNLYWYRQAAGRGLQLLFYSVGIGQISSEVPQNLSASRPQDRQFILSSKKLLLSDSGFYLCAWSGSRGFTGELFFGEGSRLTVL.

V is TRBV7-8 and J is TRBJ2-7, with D possibly matching TRBD2 (5 bases). The CDR3 is 19 residues long. Deletions cut 4 bases from V and 3 bases from J, with 28 bases between. Germline loops: CDR1 SGHVS, CDR2 FQNEAQ. This CDR3 reads CASSSKPPGDWGEGYEQYF. The CDR3 DNA is TGTGCCAGCAGCTCGAAACCCCCGGGTGACTGGGGTGAGGGCTACGAGCAGTACTTC.

The chain has TRBV5-1 and TRBJ2-7; 7 nucleotides match TRBD1. The CDR3 sequence is 15 residues long. V lost 2 bases to trimming and J lost 0 bases; unmatched junction nucleotides: 5. Germline V gene data show CDR1 as SGHRS and CDR2 as YFSETQ. The CDR3 DNA follows: TGCGCCAGCAGCTTCGACAGGGCTAGCTCCTACGAGCAGTACTTC. Its translation is CASSFDRASSYEQYF.

The chain has TRBV7-2 and TRBJ2-1; 7 positions agree with TRBD2. This CDR3 has 12 amino acids. Germline V gene data show CDR1 as SGHTA and CDR2 as FQGNSA. V lost 5 bases to trimming and J lost 8 bases; unmatched junction nucleotides: 3. CDR3 bases: TGTGCCAGCAGCCAACTAGCGTATGAGCAGTTCTTC. Its translation: CASSQLAYEQFF.

The chain combines TRBV20-1 with TRBJ2-1, with TRBD2 identical over 9 bases. The CDR3 runs 18 residues. The V gene's germline CDR1 is DFQATT and CDR2 SNEGSKA (reference sequence). Losses at the gene ends were 3 bases for V and 2 bases for J; bases not matched to a gene: 14. CDR3 bases: TGCAGTGCTAGTTTGGCAACTAGCGGGTTACCCGCCTACAATGAGCAGTTCTTC. This codes for CSASLATSGLPAYNEQFF.

This clone was counted a single time. The chain employs TRBV5-1 and TRBJ2-1; no clear D. Trimming removed 4 bases at V and 0 bases at J, with 14 bases between. The CDR3 is made up of 16 amino acids. The germline V gene encodes CDR1 SGHRS and CDR2 YFSETQ. CDR3: CASSPLPPFSYNEQFF. The CDR3 DNA follows: TGCGCCAGCAGCCCCCTACCGCCCTTCTCCTACAATGAGCAGTTCTTC.

The rearrangement joins TRBV6-7 to TRBJ2-3, with TRBD2 identical over 11 bases. TRBV6-7 is an open reading frame, and its role is uncertain. Trimming cost V 5 bases and J 6 bases; bases outside gene matches: 10. The CDR3 is made up of 16 amino acids. CDR3 coding DNA: TGTGCCAGCAGTCGTCATAGCGGGAGGGCGGAGGATACGCAGTATTTT. This sequence encodes CASSRHSGRAEDTQYF.

In this sample, this clone turned up a few times. The rearrangement joins TRBV4-1 to TRBJ1-4; maybe TRBD1 (5 bases). Germline V CDR1 and CDR2: MGHRA, YSYEKL. This CDR3 contains 11 residues. Trimming left V 1 base short and J 14 bases short, with 8 bases between. The CDR3 sequence is CASSQVGRLFF. The DNA for the CDR3 is TGCGCCAGCAGCCAAGTGGGGCGGCTGTTTTTT.

This rearrangement joins TRBV5-6 to TRBJ2-5; 7 bases align to TRBD2. The V segment lost 0 bases and the J segment 0 bases; nucleotides outside the gene matches: 5. The CDR3 has 16 residues. Per the germline V gene, CDR1 is SGHDT and CDR2 is YYEEEE. For the CDR3, the DNA is TGTGCCAGCAGCTTGGGACCAGCGGGGCACCAAGAGACCCAGTACTTC. Translating it yields CASSLGPAGHQETQYF.

In its sample, this clone is medium-sized (0.01 to 0.1%). The genes are TRBV19 and TRBJ1-2, with 8 nucleotides matching TRBD1. Germline CDR1 is LNHDA and CDR2 is SQIVND (reference sequence). The CDR3 covers 14 residues. J lost 8 bases, V lost 4 bases, and 9 bases had no gene match. CDR3 DNA: TGTGCCAGTAGTACATACCAGGGGGCGGAAGGCTACACCTTC. Protein sequence: CASSTYQGAEGYTF. The whole variable domain, remainder taken from reference TRBV19 and TRBJ1-2, is DGGITQSPKYLFRKEGQNVTLSCEQNLNHDAMYWYRQDPGQGLRLIYYSQIVNDFQKGDIAEGYSVSREKKESFPLTVTSAQKNPTAFYLCASSTYQGAEGYTFGSGTRLTVV.

The rearrangement links TRBV30 to TRBJ1-4, with TRBD1 matching over 7 bases. Germline trimming cut 3 bases from V and 7 bases from J; bases unmatched to any gene: 5. Looked up from germline, CDR1 is GTSNPN and CDR2 is SVGIG (reference sequence). The CDR3 loop spans 13 amino acids. For the CDR3, the DNA is TGTGCCTGGAGGGGACAGATAGTTGAAAAACTGTTTTTT. Amino acids: CAWRGQIVEKLFF.

V is TRBV7-8 and J is TRBJ1-5, with D possibly TRBD1 on 6 matching bases. V was cut by 7 bases and J by 3 bases, with 16 bases left in between. The germline V gene encodes CDR1 SGHVS and CDR2 FQNEAQ. This CDR3 contains 15 residues. In DNA form, the CDR3 reads TGTGCCAGCACGCCCAGGGGAGGGAACAATCAGCCCCAGCATTTT. Its protein product is CASTPRGGNNQPQHF.

This chain joins TRBV27 and TRBJ2-1; 7 bases fit TRBD2. CDR1 is MNHEY and CDR2 is SMNVEV in the germline V gene (reference sequence). This CDR3 is 15 amino acids long. The junction had 4 bases not matched to a gene; V was cut back by 2 bases and J by 3 bases. The CDR3 DNA follows: TGTGCCAGCAGTTTAGACCAGCGGGGCTACAATGAGCAGTTCTTC. This gives the protein CASSLDQRGYNEQFF.

The rearrangement uses TRBV6-1 and TRBJ1-2, with TRBD1 identical over 12 bases. Germline V gene sequence: CDR1 MNHNS, CDR2 SASEGT. The CDR3 sequence is 18 residues long. Unmatched junction bases numbered 10, after V lost 2 bases and J lost 3 bases. This chain's CDR3 is CASSERMGQGAFHYGYTF. CDR3 bases: TGTGCCAGCAGTGAACGGATGGGACAGGGGGCCTTTCACTATGGCTACACCTTC.

The CDR3, as DNA: TGTGCCAGCAGTTTAAGTCGGGGATATTCACCCCTCCACTTT. Translated, it gives CASSLSRGYSPLHF. The rearrangement joins TRBV28 to TRBJ1-6; D not resolved. V was pared by 2 bases and J by 8 bases, with 10 bases between. The CDR3 is 14 residues long. From germline, CDR1 is MDHEN and CDR2 SYDVKM.

This clone was found once. The gene calls are TRBV6-2 or TRBV6-3 and TRBJ2-7; TRBD1 aligns across 9 bases. Per the germline V gene, CDR1 is MNHEY and CDR2 is SVGEGT. The V segment lost 2 bases and the J segment 5 bases; nucleotides outside the gene matches: 4. This CDR3 is built from 14 residues. CDR3 nucleotides: TGTGCCAGCAGTTACGGGGGACAGGGCCACGAGCAGTACTTC. The encoded protein is CASSYGGQGHEQYF.

J is TRBJ1-3 and V is TRBV7-8; D unclear. This CDR3 region has 15 residues. V was trimmed by 3 bases and J by 2 bases, leaving 11 bases between them. Germline CDR1 reads SGHVS; CDR2 reads FQNEAQ. The CDR3 loop is CASSFSSRAGNTIYF. The CDR3 DNA reads TGTGCCAGCAGCTTTTCTTCGCGCGCTGGAAACACCATATATTTT.

The chain has TRBV7-6 and TRBJ2-7; 10 positions agree with TRBD2. The CDR3 has 15 residues. CDR1 and CDR2 from the germline V gene are SGHVS and FNYEAQ. The J segment lost 3 bases and the V segment lost 5 bases, leaving 7 bases of the junction unmatched. The CDR3 DNA follows: TGTGCCAGCAGCACCCAGCGGGGGGGAGACTACGAGCAGTACTTC. Amino acids: CASSTQRGGDYEQYF.

This rearrangement joins TRBV5-1 to TRBJ2-2; TRBD1 matches at 7 bases. This CDR3 spans 14 amino acids. CDR1 and CDR2 (germline): SGHRS, YFSETQ. V gave up 4 bases and J gave up 6 bases; unmatched junction bases: 6. CDR3 in amino acids: CASSPGQEAGELFF. The CDR3 DNA reads as TGCGCCAGCAGCCCCGGACAGGAGGCCGGGGAGCTGTTTTTT.